Presented here are 9 T cell receptor beta chains from one specimen sequenced in a study of PD-1 blockade in classical Hodgkin lymphoma. The time point here: cycle 4 day 1 (C4D1), after more than 5 weeks of nivolumab. After autologous stem cell transplantation all patients relapsed, and prior brentuximab vedotin exposure differed between cohorts. Clones were sequenced by immunoSEQ multiplex PCR, and TCRdb holds only the in-frame ones, with some missing. The table has about 50,000 clones, around 74% seen once; the top ten hold 9.5% to 15%. Sample: peripheral blood mononuclear cells (PBMCs), taken before the fourth cycle of nivolumab. Receptor source: a human donor with classical Hodgkin lymphoma.

CDR3 nucleotide sequence: TGTGCCAGCAGCGTAGCCGCCGGTAGCACAGATACGCAGTATTTT. Translating it yields CASSVAAGSTDTQYF. V and J are TRBV9 and TRBJ2-3; D call uncertain. There are 15 residues in the CDR3. CDR1 and CDR2 from the germline V gene are SGDLS and YYNGEE. Trimming pared 0 bases from V and 0 bases from J, leaving 8 bases between.

The CDR3 sequence: CASSADRSGTQYF. CDR3 bases: TGTGCCAGCAGTGCGGACAGGTCAGGGACCCAGTACTTC. The chain joins TRBV2 to TRBJ2-5, with 7 nucleotides matching TRBD1. CDR3 size: 13 residues. The ends lost 4 bases at V and 7 bases at J; junction bases unmatched: 6. Germline CDR1 is SNHLY and CDR2 is FYNNEI.

The rearrangement joins TRBV28 to TRBJ1-1; 8 bases line up with TRBD1. The CDR3 sequence is 15 residues long. V lost 2 bases to trimming and J lost 9 bases; unmatched junction nucleotides: 11. Germline lookup yields CDR1 MDHEN and CDR2 SYDVKM. CDR3 sequence (DNA): TGTGCCAGCAGTTTAGGGGCAGGGGGGACAGGTAAAGCTTTCTTT. It translates to CASSLGAGGTGKAFF.

This clone occurred a few times. The chain links TRBV19 to TRBJ2-7; perhaps TRBD1 as D (6 bases). Trimming removed 1 base at V and 3 bases at J, with 13 bases between. Per the germline V gene, CDR1 is LNHDA and CDR2 is SQIVND (reference sequence). CDR3 length equals 15 residues. CDR3 loop: CASSIVGQGIYEQYF. For the CDR3, the DNA is TGTGCCAGTAGTATAGTTGGGCAGGGGATCTACGAGCAGTACTTC.

CDR3 protein: CASSKMGTTNEQFF. The CDR3 nucleotides read TGTGCCAGCAGCAAGATGGGGACTACGAATGAGCAGTTCTTC. This chain connects TRBV9 to TRBJ2-1; the match to TRBD2 covers 7 bases. The CDR3 runs to 14 residues. The V and J ends lost 4 bases and 7 bases, in that order; junction bases with no gene match: 8. CDR1 SGDLS and CDR2 YYNGEE come from the germline V gene.

This clone has more than one count but fewer than ten. This chain uses TRBV19 with TRBJ1-5, with D hard to call. This CDR3 has 15 residues. V lost 1 base, J lost 9 bases, and 16 bases lay in between. The germline CDR1 and CDR2 sequences are LNHDA and SQIVND (reference sequence). CDR3 loop: CASSIAPSGEAPQHF. The CDR3 bases are TGTGCCAGTAGTATAGCCCCCTCCGGAGAGGCGCCCCAGCATTTT.

This chain uses TRBV28 with TRBJ1-2, with 8 bases aligning to TRBD1. CDR1 is MDHEN and CDR2 is SYDVKM in the germline V gene. V lost 1 base to trimming and J lost 6 bases; unmatched junction nucleotides: 4. There are 14 residues in the CDR3. For the CDR3, the DNA is TGTGCCAGCAGTTTATTGGACAGGGTTAATGGCTACACCTTC. It translates to CASSLLDRVNGYTF.

J is TRBJ2-1 and V is TRBV11-3; D remains unclear. This CDR3 contains 12 residues. Between the trimmed V and J ends, which lost 5 bases and 7 bases, there was a span of 9 bases. CDR1 and CDR2 from the germline V gene are SGHNT and YENEEA. The CDR3 loop reads CASSQKGNEQFF. The CDR3 coding sequence is TGTGCCAGCAGCCAAAAAGGTAATGAGCAGTTCTTC.

The chain carries TRBV6-6 and TRBJ2-7, with D perhaps TRBD1 or TRBD2 (5 bases each). Germline assignment: CDR1 MNHNY and CDR2 SVGAGI (reference sequence). Trimming stripped 2 bases from V and 3 bases from J, with 14 bases between. CDR3 length: 15 residues. The CDR3 loop reads CASSYGAGTHYEQYF. The CDR3 DNA reads TGTGCCAGCAGTTACGGGGCAGGGACCCACTACGAGCAGTACTTC.